A selection of T cell receptor beta chains follows, all from one sample in a study of vaccination and CD4 T cells after COVID-19. From the PCR reads, TCRdb called clonotypes with MiXCR, one entry per CDR3 protein. The sample consists of several thousand distinct CDR3 sequences, roughly three fifths of them appearing once. These TCRs' antigens remain unknown. Sequencing was performed on CD4+ T cells from blood, cultured in vitro. The receptor set was obtained from a human donor who had recovered from COVID-19. CDR3s include the opening cysteine and the closing phenylalanine or tryptophan.

TRBV20-1	TRBJ2-3	CSAGPYKSRDTQYF
TRBV4-1	TRBJ1-6	CASSRGRDESPLHF
TRBV20-1	TRBJ2-5	CSARRTQAETQYF
TRBV7-2	TRBJ1-5	CASSLREGGQPQHF
TRBV20-1	TRBJ2-3	CSAPNSGGSDTQYF
TRBV19	TRBJ1-5	CASSMFGQPQHF
TRBV29-1	TRBJ2-7	CSARDSTYEQYF
TRBV6-1	TRBJ1-1	CASSDGGLAFF
TRBV7-2	TRBJ2-5	CASSFYGTEETQYF
TRBV7-9	TRBJ2-3	CASSSQTGGMKTDTQYF
TRBV7-8	TRBJ1-4	CASSLRDRVEKLFF
TRBV5-3	TRBJ2-1	CASSPLGTGGNEQFF
TRBV28	TRBJ1-5	CASSLRGFYQPQHF